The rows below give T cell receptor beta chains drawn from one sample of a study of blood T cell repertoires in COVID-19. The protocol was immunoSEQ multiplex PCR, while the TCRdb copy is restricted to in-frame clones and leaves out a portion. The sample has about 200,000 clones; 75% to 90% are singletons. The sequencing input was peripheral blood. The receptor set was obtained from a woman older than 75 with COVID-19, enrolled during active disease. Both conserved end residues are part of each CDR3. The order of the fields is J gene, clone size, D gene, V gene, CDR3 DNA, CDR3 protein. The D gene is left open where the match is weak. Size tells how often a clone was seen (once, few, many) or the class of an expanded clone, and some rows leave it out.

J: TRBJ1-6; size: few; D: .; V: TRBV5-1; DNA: TGCGCCAGCAGCCCGCGGGGGGAGGATGAGTCACCCCTCCACTTT; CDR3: CASSPRGEDESPLHF
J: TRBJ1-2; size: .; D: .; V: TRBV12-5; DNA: TGTGCTAGTGGTTTGAACCAGGGTGGCTACACCTTC; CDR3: CASGLNQGGYTF
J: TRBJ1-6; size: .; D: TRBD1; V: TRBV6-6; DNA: TGTGCCAGCAGTAGGGGGACAGGGGACCCTCGGTCACCCCTCCACTTT; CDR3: CASSRGTGDPRSPLHF
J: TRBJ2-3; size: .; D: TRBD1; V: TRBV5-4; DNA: TGTGCCAGCAGCCCAGGACAGGGCGCAGATACGCAGTATTTT; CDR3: CASSPGQGADTQYF
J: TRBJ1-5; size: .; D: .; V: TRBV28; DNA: TGTGCCAGCATCGCGCAGGTCAATCAGCCCCAGCATTTT; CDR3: CASIAQVNQPQHF
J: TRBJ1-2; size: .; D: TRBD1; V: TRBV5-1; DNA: TGCGCCAGCAGCTTGACGGGACAGGGGTATGGCTACACCTTC; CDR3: CASSLTGQGYGYTF
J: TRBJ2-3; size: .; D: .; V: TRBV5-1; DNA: TGCGCCAGCAAGACAGCGCCTAGCACAGATACGCAGTATTTT; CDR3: CASKTAPSTDTQYF
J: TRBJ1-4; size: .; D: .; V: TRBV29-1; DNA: TGCAGCGTAGAAATGGACAGCACCGAAAAACTGTTTTTT; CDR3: CSVEMDSTEKLFF
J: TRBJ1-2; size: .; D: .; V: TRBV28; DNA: TGTGCCAGCAGTTTCCCTAAGGAGGGGCCACCATATGGCTACACCTTC; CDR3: CASSFPKEGPPYGYTF
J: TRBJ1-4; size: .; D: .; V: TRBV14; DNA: TGTGCCAGCAGCCGACAGACAACTAATGAAAAACTGTTTTTT; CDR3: CASSRQTTNEKLFF
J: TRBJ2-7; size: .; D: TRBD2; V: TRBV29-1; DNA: TGCAGCGTTGATAATGGGGTGACTAGCGGGGTCTACGAGCAGTACTTC; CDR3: CSVDNGVTSGVYEQYF
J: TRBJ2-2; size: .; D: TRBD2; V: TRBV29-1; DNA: TGCAGCGTTGAGAAGCCAGCGGGAGTGCCCGGGGAGCTGTTTTTT; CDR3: CSVEKPAGVPGELFF
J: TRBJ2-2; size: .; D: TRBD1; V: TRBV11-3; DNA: TGTGCCAGCAGCCCAACCGGACAGGGAACCGGGGAGCTGTTTTTT; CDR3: CASSPTGQGTGELFF
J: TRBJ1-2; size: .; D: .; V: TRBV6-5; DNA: TGTGCCAGCAGTTACGGGCAGGCCGCTAACTATGGCTACACCTTC; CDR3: CASSYGQAANYGYTF
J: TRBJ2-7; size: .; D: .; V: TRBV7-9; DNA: TGTGCCAGCAGCTTACAAGGGGACTCCTTATACGAGCAGTACTTC; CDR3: CASSLQGDSLYEQYF
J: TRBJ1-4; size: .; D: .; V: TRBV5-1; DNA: TGCGCCAGCAGCTTCGGAACTAATGAAAAACTGTTTTTT; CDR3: CASSFGTNEKLFF
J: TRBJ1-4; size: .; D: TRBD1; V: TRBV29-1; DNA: TGCAGCGTTAGGCTCGGACAGGGCGGTGAAAAACTGTTTTTT; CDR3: CSVRLGQGGEKLFF
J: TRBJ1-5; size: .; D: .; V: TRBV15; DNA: TGTGCCACCAGCACCTTCGGGAGAGGTCCACAGCCCCAGCATTTT; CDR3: CATSTFGRGPQPQHF
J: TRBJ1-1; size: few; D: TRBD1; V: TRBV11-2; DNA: TGTGCCAGCAGCTTAGTCGGTGGACGGAAGGGGGCTATGGGGGCTTTCTTT; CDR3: CASSLVGGRKGAMGAFF
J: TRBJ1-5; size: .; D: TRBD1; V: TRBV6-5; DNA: TGTGCCAGCAACTACGCTACAGGGGTTGGTCAGCCCCAGCATTTT; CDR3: CASNYATGVGQPQHF
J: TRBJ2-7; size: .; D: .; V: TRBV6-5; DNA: TGTGCCAGCCGAAGACCGGGTTCCCCCGAGCAGTACTTC; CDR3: CASRRPGSPEQYF
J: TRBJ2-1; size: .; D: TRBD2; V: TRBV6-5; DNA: TGTGCCAGCCTTCCTAGCGGGGGGGTCTACAATGAGCAGTTCTTC; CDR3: CASLPSGGVYNEQFF
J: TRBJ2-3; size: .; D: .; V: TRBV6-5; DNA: TGTGCCAGCAGTTACTCAGGGGGAAATCAGTATTTT; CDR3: CASSYSGGNQYF
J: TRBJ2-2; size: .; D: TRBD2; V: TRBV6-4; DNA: TGTGCCAGCAGGCCAGCGGGGCACACCGGGGAGCTGTTTTTT; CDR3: CASRPAGHTGELFF
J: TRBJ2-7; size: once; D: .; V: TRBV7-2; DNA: TGTGCCAGCACCCGGACTGGAGGCTACGAGCAGTACTTC; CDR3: CASTRTGGYEQYF
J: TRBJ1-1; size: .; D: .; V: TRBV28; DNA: TGTGCCAGTATGCGGACAGTAGGGATCGGCACTGAAGCTTTCTTT; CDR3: CASMRTVGIGTEAFF
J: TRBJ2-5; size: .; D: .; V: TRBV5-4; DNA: TGTGCCAGCAGCTTGGATCAAAAGACCCAGTACTTC; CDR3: CASSLDQKTQYF
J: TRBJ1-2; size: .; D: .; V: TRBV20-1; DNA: TGCAGTGCGAGCGGGGGAGTAGACTACACCTTC; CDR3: CSASGGVDYTF
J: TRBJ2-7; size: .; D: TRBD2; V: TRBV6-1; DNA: TGTGCCAGCAGTGAAACCCTAGCGGGGGGGCCGTACGAGCAGTACTTC; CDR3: CASSETLAGGPYEQYF
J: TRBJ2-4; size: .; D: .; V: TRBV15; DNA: TGTGCCACCAGCAGTGGGGACTCGCTAGCCAAAAACATTCAGTACTTC; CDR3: CATSSGDSLAKNIQYF
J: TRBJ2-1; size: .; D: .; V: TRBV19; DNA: TGTGCCAGTAGTATAGAAGGTGTCGGGCAGGGCTACAATGAGCAGTTCTTC; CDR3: CASSIEGVGQGYNEQFF